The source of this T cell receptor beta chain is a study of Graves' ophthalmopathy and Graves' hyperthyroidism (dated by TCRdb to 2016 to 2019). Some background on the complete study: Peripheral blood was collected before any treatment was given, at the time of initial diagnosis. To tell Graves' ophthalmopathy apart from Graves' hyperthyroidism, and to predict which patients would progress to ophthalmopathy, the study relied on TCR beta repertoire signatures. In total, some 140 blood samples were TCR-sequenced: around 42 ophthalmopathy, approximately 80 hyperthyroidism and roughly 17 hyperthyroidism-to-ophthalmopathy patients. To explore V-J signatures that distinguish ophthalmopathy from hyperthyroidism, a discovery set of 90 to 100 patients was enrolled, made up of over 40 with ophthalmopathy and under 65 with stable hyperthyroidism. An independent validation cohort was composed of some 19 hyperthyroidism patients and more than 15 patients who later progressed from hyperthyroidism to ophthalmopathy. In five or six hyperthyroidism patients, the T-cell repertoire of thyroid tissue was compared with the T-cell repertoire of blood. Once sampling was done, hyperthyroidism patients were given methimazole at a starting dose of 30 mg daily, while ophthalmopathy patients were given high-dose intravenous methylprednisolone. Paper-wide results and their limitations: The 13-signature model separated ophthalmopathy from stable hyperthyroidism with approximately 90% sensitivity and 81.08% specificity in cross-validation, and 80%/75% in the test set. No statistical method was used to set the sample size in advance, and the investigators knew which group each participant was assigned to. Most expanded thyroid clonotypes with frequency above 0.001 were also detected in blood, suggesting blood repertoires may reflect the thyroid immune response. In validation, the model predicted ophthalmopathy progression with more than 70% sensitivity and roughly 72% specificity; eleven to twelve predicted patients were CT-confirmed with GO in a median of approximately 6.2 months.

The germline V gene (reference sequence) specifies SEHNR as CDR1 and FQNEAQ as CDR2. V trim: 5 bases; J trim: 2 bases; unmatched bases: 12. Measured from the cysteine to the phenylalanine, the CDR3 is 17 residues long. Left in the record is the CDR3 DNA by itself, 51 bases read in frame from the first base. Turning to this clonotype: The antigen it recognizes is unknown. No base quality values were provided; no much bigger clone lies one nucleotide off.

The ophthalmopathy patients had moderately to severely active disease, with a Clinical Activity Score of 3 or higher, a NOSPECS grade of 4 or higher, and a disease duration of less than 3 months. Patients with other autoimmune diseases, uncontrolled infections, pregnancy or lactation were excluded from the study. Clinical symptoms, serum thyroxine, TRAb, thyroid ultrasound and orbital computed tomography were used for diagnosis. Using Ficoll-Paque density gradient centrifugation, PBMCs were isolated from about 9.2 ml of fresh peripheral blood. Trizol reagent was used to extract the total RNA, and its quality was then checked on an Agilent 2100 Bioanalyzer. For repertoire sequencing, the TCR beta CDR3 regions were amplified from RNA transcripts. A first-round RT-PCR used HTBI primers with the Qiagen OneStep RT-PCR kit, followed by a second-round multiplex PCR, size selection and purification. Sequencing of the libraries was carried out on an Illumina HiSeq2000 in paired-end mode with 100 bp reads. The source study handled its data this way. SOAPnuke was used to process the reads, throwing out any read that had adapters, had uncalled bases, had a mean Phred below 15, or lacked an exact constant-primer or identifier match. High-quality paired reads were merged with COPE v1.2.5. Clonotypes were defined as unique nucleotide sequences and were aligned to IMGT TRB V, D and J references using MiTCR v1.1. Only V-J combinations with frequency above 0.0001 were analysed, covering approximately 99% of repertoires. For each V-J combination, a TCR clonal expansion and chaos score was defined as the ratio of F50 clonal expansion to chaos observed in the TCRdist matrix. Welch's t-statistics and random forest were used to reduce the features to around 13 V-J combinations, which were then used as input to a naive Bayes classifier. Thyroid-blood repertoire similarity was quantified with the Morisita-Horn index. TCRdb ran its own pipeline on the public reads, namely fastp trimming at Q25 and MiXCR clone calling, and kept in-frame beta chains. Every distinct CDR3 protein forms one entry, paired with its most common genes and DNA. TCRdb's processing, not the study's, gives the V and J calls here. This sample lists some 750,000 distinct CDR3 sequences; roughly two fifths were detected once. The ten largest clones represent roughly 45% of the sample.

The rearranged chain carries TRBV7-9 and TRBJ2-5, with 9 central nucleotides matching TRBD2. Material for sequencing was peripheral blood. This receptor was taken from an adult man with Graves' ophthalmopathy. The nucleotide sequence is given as TGTGCCAGCAGCCTACCGGTTAGCGGGGGAATACAAGAGACCCAGTACTTC. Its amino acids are CASSLPVSGGIQETQYF.